This TCR beta chain emerged from a study of blood T cell repertoires in COVID-19. Looking at the study overall: Researchers got acute and convalescent COVID-19 samples from the United States, Italy and Spain. Sources were T cells, B-cell-depleted T cells, or PBMCs; the material itself was cDNA or gDNA.

Method: immunoSEQ multiplex PCR; TCRdb's copy keeps in-frame clones and lacks some. The sample has about 430,000 clones; about 88% are singletons. V was trimmed by 3 bases and J by 3 bases, leaving 21 bases between them. This CDR3 has 16 residues. Germline V CDR1 and CDR2: DFQATT, SNEGSKA (reference sequence). Participants came from about 24 US areas, aged roughly 18 to 100 years. In the 2 weeks before study entry, exposed participants met a COVID-19 case, which was PCR-confirmed or clinician-diagnosed. This chain joins TRBV20-1 and TRBJ2-7; maybe TRBD1 (5 bases). This receptor was taken from a woman between 18 and 30 years old who had been exposed to COVID-19. The sample taken for sequencing was PBMCs or T cells enriched from blood (not recorded which). The CDR3 is CSASPRNPDSHYEQYF. CDR3 nucleotide sequence: TGCAGTGCTAGTCCTAGGAACCCTGACAGCCACTACGAGCAGTACTTC.